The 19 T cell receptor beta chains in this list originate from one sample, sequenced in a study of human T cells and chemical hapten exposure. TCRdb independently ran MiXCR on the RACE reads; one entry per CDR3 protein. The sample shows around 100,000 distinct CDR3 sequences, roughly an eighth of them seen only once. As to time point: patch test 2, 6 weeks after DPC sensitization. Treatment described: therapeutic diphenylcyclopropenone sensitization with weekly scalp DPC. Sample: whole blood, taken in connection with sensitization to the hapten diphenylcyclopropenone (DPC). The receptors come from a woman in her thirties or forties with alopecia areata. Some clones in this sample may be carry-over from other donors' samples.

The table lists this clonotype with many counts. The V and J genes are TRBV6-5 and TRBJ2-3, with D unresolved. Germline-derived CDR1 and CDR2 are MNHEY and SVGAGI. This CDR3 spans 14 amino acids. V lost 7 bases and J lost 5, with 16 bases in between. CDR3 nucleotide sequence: TGTGCCAGCAACTCCATCGGCCCGGGAGATACGCAGTATTTT. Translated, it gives CASNSIGPGDTQYF.

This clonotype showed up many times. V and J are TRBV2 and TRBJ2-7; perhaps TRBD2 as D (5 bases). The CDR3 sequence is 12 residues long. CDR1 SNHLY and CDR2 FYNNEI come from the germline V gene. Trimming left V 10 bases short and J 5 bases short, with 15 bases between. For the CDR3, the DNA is TGTGCCACCTTGCGGGTCCCGAACGAGCAGTACTTC. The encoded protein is CATLRVPNEQYF.

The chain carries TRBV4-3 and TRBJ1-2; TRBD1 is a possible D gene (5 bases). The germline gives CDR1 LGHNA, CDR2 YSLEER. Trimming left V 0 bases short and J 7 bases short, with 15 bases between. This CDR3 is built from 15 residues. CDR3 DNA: TGCGCCAGCAGCCAAGATCGGGGGAACGTCCGTGGCTACACCTTC. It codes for CASSQDRGNVRGYTF.

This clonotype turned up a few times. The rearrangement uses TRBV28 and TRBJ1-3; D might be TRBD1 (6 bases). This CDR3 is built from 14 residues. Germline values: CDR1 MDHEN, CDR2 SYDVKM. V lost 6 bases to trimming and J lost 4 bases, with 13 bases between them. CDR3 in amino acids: CASRARGTGNTIYF. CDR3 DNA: TGTGCCAGCAGGGCCAGGGGAACAGGAAACACCATATATTTT. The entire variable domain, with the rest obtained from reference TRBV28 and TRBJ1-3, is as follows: DVKVTQSSRYLVKRTGEKVFLECVQDMDHENMFWYRQDPGLGLRLIYFSYDVKMKEKGDIPEGYSVSREKKERFSLILESASTNQTSMYLCASRARGTGNTIYFGEGSWLTVV.

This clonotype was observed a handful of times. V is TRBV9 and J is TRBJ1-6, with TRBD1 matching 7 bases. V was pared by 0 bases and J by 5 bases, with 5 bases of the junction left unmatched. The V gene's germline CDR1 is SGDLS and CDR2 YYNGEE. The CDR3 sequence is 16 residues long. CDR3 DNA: TGTGCCAGCAGCGTAGCTCAGGGGGGCAATAATTCACCCCTCCACTTT. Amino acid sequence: CASSVAQGGNNSPLHF.

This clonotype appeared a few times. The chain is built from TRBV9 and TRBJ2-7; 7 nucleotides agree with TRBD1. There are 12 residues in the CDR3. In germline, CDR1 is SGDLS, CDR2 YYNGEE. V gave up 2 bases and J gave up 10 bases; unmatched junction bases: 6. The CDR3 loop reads CASSVEGGLQYF. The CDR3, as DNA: TGTGCCAGCAGCGTGGAAGGGGGCTTACAGTACTTC.

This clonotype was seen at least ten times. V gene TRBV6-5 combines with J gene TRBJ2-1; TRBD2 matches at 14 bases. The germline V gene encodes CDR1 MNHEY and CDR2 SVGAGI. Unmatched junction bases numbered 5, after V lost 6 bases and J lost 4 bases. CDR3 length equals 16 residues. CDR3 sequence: CASRRLAGGPYNEQFF. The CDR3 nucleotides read TGTGCCAGCAGACGACTAGCGGGAGGGCCGTACAATGAGCAGTTCTTC.

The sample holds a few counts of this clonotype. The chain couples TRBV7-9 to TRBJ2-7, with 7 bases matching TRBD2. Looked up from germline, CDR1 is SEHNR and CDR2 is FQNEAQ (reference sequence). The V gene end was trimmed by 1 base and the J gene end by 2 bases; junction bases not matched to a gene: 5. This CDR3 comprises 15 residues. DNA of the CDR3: TGTGCCAGCAGCTTAGGAGGGACTATCCCCTACGAGCAGTACTTC. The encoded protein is CASSLGGTIPYEQYF.

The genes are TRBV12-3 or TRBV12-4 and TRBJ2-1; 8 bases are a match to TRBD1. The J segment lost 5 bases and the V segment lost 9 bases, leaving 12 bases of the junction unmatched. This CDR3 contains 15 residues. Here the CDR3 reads CARQALRTGNNEQFF. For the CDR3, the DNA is TGTGCCAGGCAAGCCTTGCGGACAGGGAACAATGAGCAGTTCTTC.

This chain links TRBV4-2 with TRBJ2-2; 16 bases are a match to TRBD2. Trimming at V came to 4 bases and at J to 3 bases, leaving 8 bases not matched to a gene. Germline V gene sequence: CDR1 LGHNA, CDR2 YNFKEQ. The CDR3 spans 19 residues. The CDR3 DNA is TGTGCCAGCAGCCCGACGGGACTAGCGGGAGGGCCCGACACCGGGGAGCTGTTTTTT. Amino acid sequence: CASSPTGLAGGPDTGELFF.

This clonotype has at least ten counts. CDR3 amino acids: CSASEGQGLTNYGYTF. The CDR3 nucleotides read TGCAGTGCTAGTGAAGGACAGGGACTCACTAACTATGGCTACACCTTC. V and J are TRBV20-1 and TRBJ1-2, with 8 bases identical to TRBD1. This CDR3 has 16 amino acids. The V gene's germline CDR1 is DFQATT and CDR2 SNEGSKA (reference sequence). The junction had 9 bases not matched to a gene; V was cut back by 3 bases and J by 0 bases.

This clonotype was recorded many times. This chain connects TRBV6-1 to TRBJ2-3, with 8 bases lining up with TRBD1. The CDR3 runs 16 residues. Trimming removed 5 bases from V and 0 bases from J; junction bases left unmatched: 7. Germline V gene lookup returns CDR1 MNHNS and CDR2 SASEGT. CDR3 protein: CASSPRDRTSTDTQYF. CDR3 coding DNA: TGTGCCAGCAGTCCCAGGGACAGGACTAGCACAGATACGCAGTATTTT.

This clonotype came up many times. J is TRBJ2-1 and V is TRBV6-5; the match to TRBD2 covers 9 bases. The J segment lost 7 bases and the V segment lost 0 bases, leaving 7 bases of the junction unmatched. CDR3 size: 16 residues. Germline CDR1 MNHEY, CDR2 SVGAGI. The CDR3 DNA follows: TGTGCCAGCAGTTACTCGCGGCGGGGGGGCCTGAATGAGCAGTTCTTC. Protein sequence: CASSYSRRGGLNEQFF.

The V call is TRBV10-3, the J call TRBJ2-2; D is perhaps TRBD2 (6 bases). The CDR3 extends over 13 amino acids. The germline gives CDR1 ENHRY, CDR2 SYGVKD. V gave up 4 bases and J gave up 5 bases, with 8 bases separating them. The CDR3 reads CAISGGGTGELFF. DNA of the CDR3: TGTGCCATCAGTGGGGGAGGAACCGGGGAGCTGTTTTTT.

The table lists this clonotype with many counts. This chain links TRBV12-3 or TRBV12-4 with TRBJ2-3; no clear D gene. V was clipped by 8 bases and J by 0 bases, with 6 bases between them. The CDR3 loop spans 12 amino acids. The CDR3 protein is CASAGSTDTQYF. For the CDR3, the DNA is TGTGCCAGCGCCGGGAGCACAGATACGCAGTATTTT.

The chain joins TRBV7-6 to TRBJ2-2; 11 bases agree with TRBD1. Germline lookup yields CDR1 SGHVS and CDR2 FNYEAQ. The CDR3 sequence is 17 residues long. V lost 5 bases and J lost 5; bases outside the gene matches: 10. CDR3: CASSAGQGARGTGELFF. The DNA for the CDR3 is TGTGCCAGCAGCGCAGGACAGGGGGCGCGGGGGACCGGGGAGCTGTTTTTT.

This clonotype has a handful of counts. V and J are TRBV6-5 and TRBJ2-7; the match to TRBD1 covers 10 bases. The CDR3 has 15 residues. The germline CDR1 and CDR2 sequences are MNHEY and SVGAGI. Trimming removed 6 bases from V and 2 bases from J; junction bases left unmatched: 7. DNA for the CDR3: TGTGCCAGCAGCACCCGGGACAGGGGACCCTACGAGCAGTACTTC. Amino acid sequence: CASSTRDRGPYEQYF.

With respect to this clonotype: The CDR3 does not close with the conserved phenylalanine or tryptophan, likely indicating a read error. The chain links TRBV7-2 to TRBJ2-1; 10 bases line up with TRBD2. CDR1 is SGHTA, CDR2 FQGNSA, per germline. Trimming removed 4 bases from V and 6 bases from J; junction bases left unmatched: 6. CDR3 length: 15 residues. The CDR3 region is CASSSSGGAGNEQFL. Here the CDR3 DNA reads TGTGCCAGCAGCTCCAGCGGGGGGGCGGGCAATGAGCAGTTCTTG.

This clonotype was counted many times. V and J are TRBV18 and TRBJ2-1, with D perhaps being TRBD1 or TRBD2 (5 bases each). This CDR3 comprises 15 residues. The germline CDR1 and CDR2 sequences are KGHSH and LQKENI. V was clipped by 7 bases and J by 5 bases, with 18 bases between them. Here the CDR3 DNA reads TGTGCCAGCTTATCCCCGGGACCCCCAGACAATGAGCAGTTCTTC. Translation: CASLSPGPPDNEQFF.